The clone carrying this T cell receptor (beta chain) was seen many times. The antigen is not known. In germline, CDR1 is MNHNS, CDR2 SASEGT. The CDR3 consists of 14 residues. With 1 base removed from V and 8 bases from J, the gap between germline ends came to 14 bases. The entry originates in a study of T cells in Graves' hyperthyroidism and ophthalmopathy. Overall study: Pretreatment peripheral blood was obtained at initial diagnosis.

Diagnoses used clinical symptoms, serum thyroxine and TRAb, thyroid ultrasound and orbital computed tomography. The CDR3 regions of TCR beta were amplified from RNA transcripts. A set of HTBI primers served as the primers for a first-round RT-PCR of the TCR CDR3. Each CDR3 protein is one row after TCRdb ran MiXCR on the multiplex PCR reads. The sample carries more than 350,000 distinct CDR3 sequences, 13% to 15% recorded once. The study, taken as a whole, reports: Most clonotypes expanded in thyroid above 0.001 were likewise present in blood. From stable hyperthyroidism, ophthalmopathy was set apart by a 13 V-J model.

The sequenced sample consisted of blood. This sequence originates from a woman aged 30 to 39 with Graves' ophthalmopathy. The chain uses TRBV6-1 and TRBJ1-1; D not resolved. The CDR3 DNA sequence: TGTGCCAGCAGTGAAGAAGATGAGATCACCGAAGCTTTCTTT. Its translation is CASSEEDEITEAFF.